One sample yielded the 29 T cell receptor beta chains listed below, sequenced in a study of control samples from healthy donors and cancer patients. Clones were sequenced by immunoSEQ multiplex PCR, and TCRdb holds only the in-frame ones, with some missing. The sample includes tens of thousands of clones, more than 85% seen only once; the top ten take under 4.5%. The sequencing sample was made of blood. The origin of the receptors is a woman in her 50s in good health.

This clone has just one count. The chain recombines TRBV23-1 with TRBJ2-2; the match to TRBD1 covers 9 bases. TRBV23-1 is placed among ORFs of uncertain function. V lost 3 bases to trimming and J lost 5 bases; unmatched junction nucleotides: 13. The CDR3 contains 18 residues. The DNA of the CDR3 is TGCGCCAGCAGTCATCGCCGGGACAGGGAAAACGTTACCGGGGAGCTGTTTTTT. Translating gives CASSHRRDRENVTGELFF.

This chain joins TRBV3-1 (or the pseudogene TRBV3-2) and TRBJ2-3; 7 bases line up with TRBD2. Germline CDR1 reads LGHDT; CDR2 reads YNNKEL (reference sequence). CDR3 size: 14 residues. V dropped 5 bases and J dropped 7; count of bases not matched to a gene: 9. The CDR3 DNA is TGTGCCAGCAGCTGGGAGGGGAGACTACATACGCAGTATTTT. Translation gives CASSWEGRLHTQYF.

The CDR3 sequence: CASSLHGAQETQYF. CDR3 nucleotide sequence: TGTGCCAGCAGCTTACACGGTGCCCAAGAGACCCAGTACTTC. The chain recombines TRBV7-9 with TRBJ2-5; no clear D. This CDR3 has 14 amino acids. Trimming pared 2 bases from V and 1 base from J, leaving 8 bases between. Germline CDR1 SEHNR, CDR2 FQNEAQ (reference sequence).

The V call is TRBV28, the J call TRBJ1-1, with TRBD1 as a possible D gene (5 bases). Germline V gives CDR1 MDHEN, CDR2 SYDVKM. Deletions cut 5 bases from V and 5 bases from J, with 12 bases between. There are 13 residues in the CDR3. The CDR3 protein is CASSQWGGTEAFF. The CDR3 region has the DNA TGTGCCAGCAGTCAGTGGGGGGGGACTGAAGCTTTCTTT.

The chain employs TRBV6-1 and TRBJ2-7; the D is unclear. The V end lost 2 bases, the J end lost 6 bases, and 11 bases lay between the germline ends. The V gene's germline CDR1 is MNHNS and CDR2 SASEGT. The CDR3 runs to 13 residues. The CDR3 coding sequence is TGTGCCAGCAGTGAACTCCCAGCCAGCGAGCAGTACTTC. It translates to CASSELPASEQYF.

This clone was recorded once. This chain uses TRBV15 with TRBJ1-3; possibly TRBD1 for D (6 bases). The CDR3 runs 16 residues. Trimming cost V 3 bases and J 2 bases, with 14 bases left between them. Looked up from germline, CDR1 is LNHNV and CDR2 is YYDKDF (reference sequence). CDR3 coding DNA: TGTGCCACCAGCAGGGGGACACTTACGGCTGGAAACACCATATATTTT. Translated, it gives CATSRGTLTAGNTIYF.

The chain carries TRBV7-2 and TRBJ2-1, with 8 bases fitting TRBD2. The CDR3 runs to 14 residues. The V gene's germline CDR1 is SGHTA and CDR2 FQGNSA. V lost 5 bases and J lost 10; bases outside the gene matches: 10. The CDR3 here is CASSPTAGGREQFF. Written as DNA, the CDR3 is TGTGCCAGCAGCCCGACGGCGGGAGGAAGGGAGCAGTTCTTC.

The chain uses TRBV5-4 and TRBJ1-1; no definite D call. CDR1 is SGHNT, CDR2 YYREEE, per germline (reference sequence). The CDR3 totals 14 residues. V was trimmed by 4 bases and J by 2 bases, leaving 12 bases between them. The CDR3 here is CASSPPVPNTEAFF. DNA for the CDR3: TGTGCCAGCAGCCCTCCGGTTCCAAACACTGAAGCTTTCTTT.

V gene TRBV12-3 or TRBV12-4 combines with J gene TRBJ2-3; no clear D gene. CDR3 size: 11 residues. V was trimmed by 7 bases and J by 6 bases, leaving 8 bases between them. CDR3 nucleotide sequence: TGTGCCAGCACCTGGTATGATACGCAGTATTTT. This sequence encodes CASTWYDTQYF.

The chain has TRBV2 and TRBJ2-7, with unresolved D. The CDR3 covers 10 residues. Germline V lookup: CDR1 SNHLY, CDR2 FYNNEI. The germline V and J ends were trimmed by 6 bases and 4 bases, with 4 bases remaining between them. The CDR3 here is CASRAYEQYF. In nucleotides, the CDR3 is TGTGCCAGCAGGGCGTACGAGCAGTACTTC.

The CDR3, as DNA: TGCAGCGTTAGACAGGGAAACATGAACACTGAAGCTTTCTTT. Translating gives CSVRQGNMNTEAFF. The rearrangement links TRBV29-1 to TRBJ1-1, with 7 bases aligning to TRBD1. CDR3 length equals 14 residues. CDR1 and CDR2 (germline): SQVTM, ANQGSEA. V trimming: 5 bases; J trimming: 0 bases; junction bases outside the gene matches: 6.

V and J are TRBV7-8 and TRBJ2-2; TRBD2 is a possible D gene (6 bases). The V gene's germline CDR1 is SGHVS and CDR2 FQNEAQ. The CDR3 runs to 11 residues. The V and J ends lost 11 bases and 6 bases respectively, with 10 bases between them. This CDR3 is CACGVAGELFF. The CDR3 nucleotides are TGTGCCTGCGGGGTAGCCGGGGAGCTGTTTTTT.

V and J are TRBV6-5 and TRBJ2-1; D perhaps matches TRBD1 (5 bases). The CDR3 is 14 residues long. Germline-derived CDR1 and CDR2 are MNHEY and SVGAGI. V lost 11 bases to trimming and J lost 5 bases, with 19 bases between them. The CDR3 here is CAVKGNTGNNEQFF. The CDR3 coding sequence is TGTGCCGTAAAAGGAAACACAGGTAACAATGAGCAGTTCTTC.

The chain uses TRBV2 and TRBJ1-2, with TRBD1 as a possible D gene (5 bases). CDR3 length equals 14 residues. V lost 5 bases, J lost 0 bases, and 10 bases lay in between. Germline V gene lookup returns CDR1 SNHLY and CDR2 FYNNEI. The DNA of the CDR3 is TGTGCCAGCAGTCAGGGCCAAGCTAACTATGGCTACACCTTC. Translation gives CASSQGQANYGYTF.

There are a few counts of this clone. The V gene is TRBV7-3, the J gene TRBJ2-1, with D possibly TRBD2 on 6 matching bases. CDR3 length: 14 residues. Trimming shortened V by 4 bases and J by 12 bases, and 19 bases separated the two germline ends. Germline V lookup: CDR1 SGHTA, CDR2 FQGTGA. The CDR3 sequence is CASSSDTRSLAQFF. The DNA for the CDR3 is TGTGCCAGCAGCTCGGATACTAGATCACTAGCGCAGTTCTTC.

The CDR3 spells CASEPSRGSYNEQFF. CDR3 nucleotides: TGCGCCAGCGAACCTTCGAGGGGTTCCTACAATGAGCAGTTCTTC. The V call is TRBV5-1, the J call TRBJ2-1, with D possibly called TRBD1 or TRBD2 (5 bases each). CDR1 is SGHRS, CDR2 YFSETQ, per germline. This CDR3 has 15 residues. V was shortened by 7 bases and J by 1 base, with 15 bases between the two germline ends.

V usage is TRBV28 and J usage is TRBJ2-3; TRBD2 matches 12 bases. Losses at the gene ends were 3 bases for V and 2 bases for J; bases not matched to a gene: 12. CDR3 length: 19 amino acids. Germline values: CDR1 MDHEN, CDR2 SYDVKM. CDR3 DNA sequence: TGTGCCAGCAGTTTTGAACTAGCGGGAGGTTCGGGGTTCACAGATACGCAGTATTTT. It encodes CASSFELAGGSGFTDTQYF.

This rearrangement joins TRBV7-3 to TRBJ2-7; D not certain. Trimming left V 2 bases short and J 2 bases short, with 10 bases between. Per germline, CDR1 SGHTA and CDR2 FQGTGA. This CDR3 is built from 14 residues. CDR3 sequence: CASSLGQPPYEQYF. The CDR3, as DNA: TGTGCCAGCAGCTTAGGCCAGCCACCCTACGAGCAGTACTTC. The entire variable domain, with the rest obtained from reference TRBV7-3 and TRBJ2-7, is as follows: GAGVSQTPSNKVTEKGKYVELRCDPISGHTALYWYRQSLGQGPEFLIYFQGTGAADDSGLPNDRFFAVRPEGSVSTLKIQRTERGDSAVYLCASSLGQPPYEQYFGPGTRLTVT.

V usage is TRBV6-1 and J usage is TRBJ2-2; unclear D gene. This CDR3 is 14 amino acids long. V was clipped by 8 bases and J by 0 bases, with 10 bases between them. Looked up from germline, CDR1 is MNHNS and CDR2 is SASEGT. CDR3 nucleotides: TGTGCCAGCCGCTCACCTCCGAACACCGGGGAGCTGTTTTTT. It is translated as CASRSPPNTGELFF.

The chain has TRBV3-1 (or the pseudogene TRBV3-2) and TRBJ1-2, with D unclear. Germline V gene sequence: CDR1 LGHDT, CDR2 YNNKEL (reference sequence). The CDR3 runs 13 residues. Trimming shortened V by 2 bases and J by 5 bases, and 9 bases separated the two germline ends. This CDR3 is CASSQQSIYGYTF. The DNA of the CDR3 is TGTGCCAGCAGCCAACAGTCGATTTATGGCTACACCTTC.

DNA for the CDR3: TGTGCCATTTTCACCCCACTAGCGGGAGGGATAGATACGCAGTATTTT. It codes for CAIFTPLAGGIDTQYF. This chain connects TRBV2 to TRBJ2-3, with 13 bases lining up with TRBD2. With 10 bases clipped from V and 5 bases from J, the junction kept 12 bases outside the gene matches. The CDR3 runs to 16 residues. The V gene's germline CDR1 is SNHLY and CDR2 FYNNEI.

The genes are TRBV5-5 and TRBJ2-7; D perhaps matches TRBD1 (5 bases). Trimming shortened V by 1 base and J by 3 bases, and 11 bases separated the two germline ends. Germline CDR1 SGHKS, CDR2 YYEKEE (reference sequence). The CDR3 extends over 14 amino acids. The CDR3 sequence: CASSLLGQGYEQYF. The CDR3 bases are TGTGCCAGCAGCTTGCTAGGGCAGGGCTACGAGCAGTACTTC.

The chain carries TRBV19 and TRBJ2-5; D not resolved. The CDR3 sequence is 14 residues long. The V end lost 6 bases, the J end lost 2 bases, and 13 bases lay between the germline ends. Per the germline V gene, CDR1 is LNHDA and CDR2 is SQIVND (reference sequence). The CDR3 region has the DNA TGTGCCAGTAGCGAACGTACAACACAAGAGACCCAGTACTTC. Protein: CASSERTTQETQYF.

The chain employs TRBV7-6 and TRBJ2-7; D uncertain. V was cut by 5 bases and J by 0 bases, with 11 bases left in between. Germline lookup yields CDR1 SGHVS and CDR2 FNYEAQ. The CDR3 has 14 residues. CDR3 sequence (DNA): TGTGCCAGCAGCCCCCGCACTTCCTCCTACGAGCAGTACTTC. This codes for CASSPRTSSYEQYF.

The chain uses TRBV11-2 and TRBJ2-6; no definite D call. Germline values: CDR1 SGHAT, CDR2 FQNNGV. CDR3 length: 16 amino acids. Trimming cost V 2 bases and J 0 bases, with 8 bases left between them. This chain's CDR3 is CASSLQLSSGANVLTF. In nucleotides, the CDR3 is TGTGCCAGCAGCTTACAGTTAAGCTCTGGGGCCAACGTCCTGACTTTC.

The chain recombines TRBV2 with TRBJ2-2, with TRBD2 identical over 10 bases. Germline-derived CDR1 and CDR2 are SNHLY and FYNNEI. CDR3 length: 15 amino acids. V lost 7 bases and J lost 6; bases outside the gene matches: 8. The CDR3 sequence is CASKLLAGSAGELFF. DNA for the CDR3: TGTGCCAGCAAGTTACTAGCGGGATCTGCCGGGGAGCTGTTTTTT.

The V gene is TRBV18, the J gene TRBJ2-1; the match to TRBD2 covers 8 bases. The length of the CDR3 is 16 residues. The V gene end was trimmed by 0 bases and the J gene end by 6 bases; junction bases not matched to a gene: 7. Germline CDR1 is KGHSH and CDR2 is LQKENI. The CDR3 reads CASSPPGDGTSNEQFF. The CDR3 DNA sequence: TGTGCCAGCTCACCACCGGGGGACGGGACTAGCAATGAGCAGTTCTTC.

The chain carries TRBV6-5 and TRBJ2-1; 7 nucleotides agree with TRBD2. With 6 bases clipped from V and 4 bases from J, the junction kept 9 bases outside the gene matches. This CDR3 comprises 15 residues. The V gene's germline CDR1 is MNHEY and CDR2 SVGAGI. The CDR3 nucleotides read TGTGCCAGCAGGGGGGGGGAGGCCCCATACAATGAGCAGTTCTTC. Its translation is CASRGGEAPYNEQFF.

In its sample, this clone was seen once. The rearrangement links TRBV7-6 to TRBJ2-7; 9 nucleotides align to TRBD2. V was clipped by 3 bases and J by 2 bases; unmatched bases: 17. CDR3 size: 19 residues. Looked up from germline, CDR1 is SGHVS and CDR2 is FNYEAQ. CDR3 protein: CASSLVPHRLAGRTYEQYF. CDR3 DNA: TGTGCCAGCAGCTTGGTCCCCCACAGGCTAGCGGGACGAACCTACGAGCAGTACTTC.